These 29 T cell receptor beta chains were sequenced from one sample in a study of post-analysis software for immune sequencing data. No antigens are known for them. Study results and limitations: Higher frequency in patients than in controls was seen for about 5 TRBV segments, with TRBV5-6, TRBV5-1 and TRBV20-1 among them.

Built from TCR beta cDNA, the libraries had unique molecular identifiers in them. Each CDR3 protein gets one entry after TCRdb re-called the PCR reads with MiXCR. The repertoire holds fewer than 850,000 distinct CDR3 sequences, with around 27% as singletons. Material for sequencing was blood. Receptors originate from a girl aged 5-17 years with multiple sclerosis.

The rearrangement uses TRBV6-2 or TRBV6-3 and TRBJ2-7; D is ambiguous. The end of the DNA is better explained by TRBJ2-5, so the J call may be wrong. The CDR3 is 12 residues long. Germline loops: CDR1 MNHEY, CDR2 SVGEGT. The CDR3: CASSQELETQYF. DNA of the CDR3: TGTGCCAGCAGCCAGGAGTTGGAGACCCAGTACTTC.

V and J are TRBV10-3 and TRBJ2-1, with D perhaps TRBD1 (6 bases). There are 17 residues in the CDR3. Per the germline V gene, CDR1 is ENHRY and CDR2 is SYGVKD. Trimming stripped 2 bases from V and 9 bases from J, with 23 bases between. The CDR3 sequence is CAISETTGLGGSGEQFF. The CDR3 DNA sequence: TGTGCCATCAGTGAGACTACAGGGTTGGGCGGATCGGGTGAGCAGTTCTTC.

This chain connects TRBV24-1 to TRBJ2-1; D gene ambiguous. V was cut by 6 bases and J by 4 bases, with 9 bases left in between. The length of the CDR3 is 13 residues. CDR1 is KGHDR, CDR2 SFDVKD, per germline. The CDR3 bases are TGTGCCACCAGTTACAGTCTATACAATGAGCAGTTCTTC. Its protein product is CATSYSLYNEQFF.

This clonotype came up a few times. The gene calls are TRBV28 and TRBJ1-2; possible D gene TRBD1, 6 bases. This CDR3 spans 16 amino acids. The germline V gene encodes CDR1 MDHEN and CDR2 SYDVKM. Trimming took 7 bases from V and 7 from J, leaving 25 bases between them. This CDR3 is CASISIGRQGRSGYTF. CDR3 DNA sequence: TGTGCCAGCATCTCCATAGGACGGCAGGGGCGATCTGGCTACACCTTC.

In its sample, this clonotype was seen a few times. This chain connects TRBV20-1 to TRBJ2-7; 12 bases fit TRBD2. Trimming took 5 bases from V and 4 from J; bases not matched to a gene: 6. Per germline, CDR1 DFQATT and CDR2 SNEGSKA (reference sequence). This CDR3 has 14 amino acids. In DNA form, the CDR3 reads TGCAGTGCTGCGCACACTAGCGGGGGGTACGAGCAGTACTTC. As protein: CSAAHTSGGYEQYF.

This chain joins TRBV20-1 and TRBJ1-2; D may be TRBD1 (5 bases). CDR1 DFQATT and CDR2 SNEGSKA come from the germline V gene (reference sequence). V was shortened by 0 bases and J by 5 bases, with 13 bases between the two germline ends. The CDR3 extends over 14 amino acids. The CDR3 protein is CSARDLVGHYGYTF. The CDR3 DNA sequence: TGCAGTGCTAGAGACCTCGTAGGACATTATGGCTACACCTTC.

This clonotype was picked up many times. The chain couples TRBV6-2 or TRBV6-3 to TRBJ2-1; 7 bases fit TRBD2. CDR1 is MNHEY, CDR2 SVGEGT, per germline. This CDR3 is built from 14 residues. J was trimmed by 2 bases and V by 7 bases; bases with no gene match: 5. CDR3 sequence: CASTLAAAYNEQFF. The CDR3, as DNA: TGTGCCAGCACCCTAGCGGCCGCCTACAATGAGCAGTTCTTC.

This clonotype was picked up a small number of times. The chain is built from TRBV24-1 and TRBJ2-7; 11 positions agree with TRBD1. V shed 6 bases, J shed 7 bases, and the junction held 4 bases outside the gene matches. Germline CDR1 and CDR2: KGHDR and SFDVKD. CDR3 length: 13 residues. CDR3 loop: CATSPGQGVEQYF. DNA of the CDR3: TGTGCCACCAGTCCGGGACAGGGGGTTGAGCAGTACTTC.

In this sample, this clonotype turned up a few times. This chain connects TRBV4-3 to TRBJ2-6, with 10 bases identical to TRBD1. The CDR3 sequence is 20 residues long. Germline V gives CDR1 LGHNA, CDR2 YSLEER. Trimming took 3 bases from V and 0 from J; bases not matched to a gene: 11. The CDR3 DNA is TGCGCCAGCAGCCATCCCACAAGAGGGACAGGGGACTCTGGGGCCAACGTCCTGACTTTC. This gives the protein CASSHPTRGTGDSGANVLTF.

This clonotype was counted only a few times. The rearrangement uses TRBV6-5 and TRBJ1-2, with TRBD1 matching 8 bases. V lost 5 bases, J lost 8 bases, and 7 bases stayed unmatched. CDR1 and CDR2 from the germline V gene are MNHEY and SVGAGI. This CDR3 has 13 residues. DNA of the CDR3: TGTGCCAGCAGTCGACAGGGGTTGGGGGGCTACACCTTC. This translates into CASSRQGLGGYTF.

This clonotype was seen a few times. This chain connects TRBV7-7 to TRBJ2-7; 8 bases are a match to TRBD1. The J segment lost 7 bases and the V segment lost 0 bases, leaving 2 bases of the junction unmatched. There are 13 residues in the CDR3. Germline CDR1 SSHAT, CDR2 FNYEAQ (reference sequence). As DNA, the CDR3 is TGTGCCAGCAGCTTAGCTGGGGACAGGGAGCAGTACTTC. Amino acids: CASSLAGDREQYF. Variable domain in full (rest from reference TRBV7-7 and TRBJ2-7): GAGVSQSPRYKVTKRGQDVTLRCDPISSHATLYWYQQALGQGPEFLTYFNYEAQPDKSGLPSDRFSAERPEGSISTLTIQRTEQRDSAMYRCASSLAGDREQYFGPGTRLTVT.

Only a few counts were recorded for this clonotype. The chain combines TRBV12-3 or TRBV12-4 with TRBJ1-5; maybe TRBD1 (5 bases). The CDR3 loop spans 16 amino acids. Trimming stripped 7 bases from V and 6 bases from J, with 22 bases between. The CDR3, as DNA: TGTGCCAGCACCGACCCAGTGGGGGGGGTAGGTCAGCCCCAGCATTTT. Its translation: CASTDPVGGVGQPQHF.

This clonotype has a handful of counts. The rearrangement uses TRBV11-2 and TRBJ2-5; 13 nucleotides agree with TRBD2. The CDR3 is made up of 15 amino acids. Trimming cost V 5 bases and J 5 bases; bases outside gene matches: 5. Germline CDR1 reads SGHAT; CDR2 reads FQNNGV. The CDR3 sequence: CASSLGLAGWETQYF. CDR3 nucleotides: TGTGCCAGCAGCCTGGGACTAGCGGGGTGGGAGACCCAGTACTTC.

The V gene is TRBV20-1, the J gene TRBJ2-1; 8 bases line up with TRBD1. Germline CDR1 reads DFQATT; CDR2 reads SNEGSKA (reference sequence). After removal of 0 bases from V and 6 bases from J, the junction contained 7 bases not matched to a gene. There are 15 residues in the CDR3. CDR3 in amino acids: CSARDPGQAFNEQFF. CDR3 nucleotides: TGCAGTGCTAGAGATCCGGGACAGGCGTTCAATGAGCAGTTCTTC.

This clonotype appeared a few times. Here the CDR3 reads CASSDPAVEIQYF. CDR3 nucleotides: TGTGCCAGCAGTGACCCCGCAGTTGAGATTCAGTACTTC. The V call is TRBV6-1, the J call TRBJ2-4; unclear D gene. The germline V gene encodes CDR1 MNHNS and CDR2 SASEGT. The CDR3 has 13 residues. V lost 3 bases to trimming and J lost 10 bases, with 13 bases between them.

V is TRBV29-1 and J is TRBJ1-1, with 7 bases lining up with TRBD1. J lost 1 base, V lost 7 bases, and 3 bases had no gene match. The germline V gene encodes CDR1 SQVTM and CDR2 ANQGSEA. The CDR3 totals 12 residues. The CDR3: CSGGTANTEAFF. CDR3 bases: TGCAGCGGGGGGACAGCGAACACTGAAGCTTTCTTT. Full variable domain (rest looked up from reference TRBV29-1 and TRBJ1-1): SAVISQKPSRDICQRGTSLTIQCQVDSQVTMMFWYRQQPGQSLTLIATANQGSEATYESGFVIDKFPISRPNLTFSTLTVSNMSPEDSSIYLCSGGTANTEAFFGQGTRLTVV.

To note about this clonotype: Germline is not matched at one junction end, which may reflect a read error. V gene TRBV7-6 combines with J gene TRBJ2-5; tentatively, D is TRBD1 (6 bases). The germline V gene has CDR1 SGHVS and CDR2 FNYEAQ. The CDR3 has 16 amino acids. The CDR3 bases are TGTGCCAGCAGCGCTGGCCCGACAGGTCACCAAGAGACCCTGTACTTC. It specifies CASSAGPTGHQETLYF.

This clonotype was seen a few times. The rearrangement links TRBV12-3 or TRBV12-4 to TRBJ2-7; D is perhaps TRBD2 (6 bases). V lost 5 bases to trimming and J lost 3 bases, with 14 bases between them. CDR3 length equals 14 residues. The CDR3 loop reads CASSPLGGVYEQYF. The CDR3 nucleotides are TGTGCCAGCAGTCCCCTGGGGGGAGTCTACGAGCAGTACTTC.

DNA for the CDR3: TGTGCCAGCAGCTTACTGTTAGCGAACACTGAAGCTTTCTTT. This translates into CASSLLLANTEAFF. The chain joins TRBV5-4 to TRBJ1-1; D ambiguous. The CDR3 is 14 amino acids. Germline V CDR1 and CDR2: SGHNT, YYREEE (reference sequence). The V gene lost 2 bases and the J gene lost 1 base, with 9 bases spanning the gap.

The CDR3 nucleotides read TGTGCCAGCAGTCTGGGACCGATATCGAAGTATTTT. It encodes CASSLGPISKYF. The chain links TRBV28 to TRBJ2-3; TRBD1 or TRBD2 may be the D gene (5 bases each). V lost 5 bases and J lost 13, with 16 bases in between. Germline V gene data show CDR1 as MDHEN and CDR2 as SYDVKM. The CDR3 loop spans 12 amino acids.

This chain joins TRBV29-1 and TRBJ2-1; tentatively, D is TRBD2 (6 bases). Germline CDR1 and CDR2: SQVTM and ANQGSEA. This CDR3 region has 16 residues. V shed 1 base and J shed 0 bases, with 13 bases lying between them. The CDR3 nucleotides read TGCAGCGTTGAAGGGCTGCCCGGGAGCTCCTACAATGAGCAGTTCTTC. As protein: CSVEGLPGSSYNEQFF.

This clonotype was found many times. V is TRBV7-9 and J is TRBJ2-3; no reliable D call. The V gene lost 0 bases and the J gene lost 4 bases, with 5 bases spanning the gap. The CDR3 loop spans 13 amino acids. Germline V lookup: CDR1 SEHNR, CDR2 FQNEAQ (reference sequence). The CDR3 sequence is CASSLALADTQYF. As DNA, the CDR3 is TGTGCCAGCAGCTTAGCGTTGGCAGATACGCAGTATTTT.

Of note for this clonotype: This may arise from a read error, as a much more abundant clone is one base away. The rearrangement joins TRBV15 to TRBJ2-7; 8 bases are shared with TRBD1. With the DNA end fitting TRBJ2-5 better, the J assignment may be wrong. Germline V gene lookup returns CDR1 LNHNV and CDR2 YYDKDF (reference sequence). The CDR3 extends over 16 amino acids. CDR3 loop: CATSRARDRRWETQYF. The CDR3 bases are TGTGCCACCAGCAGAGCCCGGGACAGGCGTTGGGAGACCCAGTACTTC.

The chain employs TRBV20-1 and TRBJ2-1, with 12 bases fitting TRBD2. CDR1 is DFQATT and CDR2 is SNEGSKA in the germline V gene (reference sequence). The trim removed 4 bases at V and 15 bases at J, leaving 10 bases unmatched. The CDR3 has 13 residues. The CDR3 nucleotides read TGCAGTGCTACGAGACTAGCGGGGGAGGGGGCGTTCTTC. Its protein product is CSATRLAGEGAFF.

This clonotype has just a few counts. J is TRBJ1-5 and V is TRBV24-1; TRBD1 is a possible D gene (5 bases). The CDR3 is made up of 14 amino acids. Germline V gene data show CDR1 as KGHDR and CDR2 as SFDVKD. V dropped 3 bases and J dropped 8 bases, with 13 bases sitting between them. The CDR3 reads CATSDTGTTKPQHF. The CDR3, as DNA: TGTGCCACCAGTGATACCGGGACCACGAAGCCCCAGCATTTT.

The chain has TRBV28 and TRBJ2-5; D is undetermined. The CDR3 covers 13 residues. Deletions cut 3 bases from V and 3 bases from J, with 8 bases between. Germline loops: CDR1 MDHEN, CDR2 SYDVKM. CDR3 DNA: TGTGCCAGCAGTTTTTTAATCGAAGAGACCCAGTACTTC. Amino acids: CASSFLIEETQYF.

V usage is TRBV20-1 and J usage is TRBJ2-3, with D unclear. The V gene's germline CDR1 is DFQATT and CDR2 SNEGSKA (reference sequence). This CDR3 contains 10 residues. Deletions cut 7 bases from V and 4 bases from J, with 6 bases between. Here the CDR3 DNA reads TGCAGTGTTATACCAGATACGCAGTATTTT. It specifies CSVIPDTQYF.

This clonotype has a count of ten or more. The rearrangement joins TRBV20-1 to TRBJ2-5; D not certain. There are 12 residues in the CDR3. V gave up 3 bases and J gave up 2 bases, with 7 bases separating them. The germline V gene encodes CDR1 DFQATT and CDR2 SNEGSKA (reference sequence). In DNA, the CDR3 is TGCAGTGCTAGCACGGATCAAGAGACCCAGTACTTC. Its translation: CSASTDQETQYF.

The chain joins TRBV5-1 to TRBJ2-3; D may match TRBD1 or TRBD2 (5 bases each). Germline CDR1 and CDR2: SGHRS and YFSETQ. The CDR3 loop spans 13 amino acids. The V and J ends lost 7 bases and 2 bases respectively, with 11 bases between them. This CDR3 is CASGGHPTDTQYF. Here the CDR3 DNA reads TGCGCCAGCGGAGGACATCCCACAGATACGCAGTATTTT.